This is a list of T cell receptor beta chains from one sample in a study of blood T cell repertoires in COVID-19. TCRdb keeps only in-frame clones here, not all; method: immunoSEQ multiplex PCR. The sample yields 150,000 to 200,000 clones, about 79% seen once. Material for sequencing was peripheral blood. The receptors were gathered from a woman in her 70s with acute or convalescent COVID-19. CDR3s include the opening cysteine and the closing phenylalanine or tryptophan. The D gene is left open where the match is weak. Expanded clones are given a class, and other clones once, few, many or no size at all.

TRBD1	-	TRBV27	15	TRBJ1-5	TGTGCCAGCAGGGGAGGACAGGGGGCGGGACAGCCCCAGCATTTT	CASRGGQGAGQPQHF
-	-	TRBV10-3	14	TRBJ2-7	TGTGCCATCAGTCCGGGACTCGATGTCTACGAGCAGTACTTC	CAISPGLDVYEQYF
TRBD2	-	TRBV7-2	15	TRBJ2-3	TGTGCCAGCAGCTTGACTAGCGGTTCCTCAGATACGCAGTATTTT	CASSLTSGSSDTQYF
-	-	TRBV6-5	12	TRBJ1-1	TGTGCCAGCAGTTACTCGACAGGCGAAGCTTTCTTT	CASSYSTGEAFF
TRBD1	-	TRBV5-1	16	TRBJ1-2	TGCGCCAGCAGCTCCTCAGGGGGCGCGTTAGATAATGGCTACACCTTC	CASSSSGGALDNGYTF
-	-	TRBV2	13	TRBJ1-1	TGTGAGGGAGGGGCAGGGTTGCTAACTGAAGCTTTCTTT	CEGGAGLLTEAFF
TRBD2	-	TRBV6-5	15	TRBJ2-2	TGTGCCAGCACACCGACTAGCGGAGGCACCGGGGAGCTGTTTTTT	CASTPTSGGTGELFF
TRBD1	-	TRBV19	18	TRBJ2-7	TGTGCCAGTACCCCAAGGGGGACAGGTGTTGGTGATATTTACGAGCAGTACTTC	CASTPRGTGVGDIYEQYF
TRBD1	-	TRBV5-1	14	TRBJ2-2	TGCGCCAGTACGGACAGGGGTGGCACCGGGGAGCTGTTTTTT	CASTDRGGTGELFF
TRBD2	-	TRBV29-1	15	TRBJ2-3	TGCAGCGTCAGAACTAGCGGGAGTATCACAGATACGCAGTATTTT	CSVRTSGSITDTQYF
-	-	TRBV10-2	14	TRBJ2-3	TGCGCCAGCAGTGAGGCAGGGGCCACAGATACGCAGTATTTT	CASSEAGATDTQYF
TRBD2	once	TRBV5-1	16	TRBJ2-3	TGCGCCAGCAGCTCCGGCGGGGGAACTAGCACAGATACGCAGTATTTT	CASSSGGGTSTDTQYF
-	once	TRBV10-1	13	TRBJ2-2	TGCGCCAGCAGGACCACAGGGACCGGGGAGCTGTTTTTT	CASRTTGTGELFF
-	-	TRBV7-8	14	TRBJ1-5	TGTGCCAGCAGCTTAGAAGCTCGCAATCAGCCCCAGCATTTT	CASSLEARNQPQHF
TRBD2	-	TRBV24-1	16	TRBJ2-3	TGTGCCACCAGTGACCCTCGGACTAGAGTCACAGATACGCAGTATTTT	CATSDPRTRVTDTQYF
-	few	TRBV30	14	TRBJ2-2	TGTGCCTGGAGTCTGCGTCCTCCTCCCGGGGAGCTGTTTTTT	CAWSLRPPPGELFF
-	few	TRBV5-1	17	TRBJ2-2	TGCGCCAGCAGCCCCGGGTCAAACAGACTATACACCGGGGAGCTGTTTTTT	CASSPGSNRLYTGELFF
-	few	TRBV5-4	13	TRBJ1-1	TGTGCCAGCAGCTTGCAACAGGGTCAATCAGCTTTCTTT	CASSLQQGQSAFF
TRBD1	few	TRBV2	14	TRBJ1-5	TGTGCCAGCAGTGAAAGACAGGGGGCACAGCCCCAGCATTTT	CASSERQGAQPQHF
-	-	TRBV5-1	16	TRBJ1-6	TGCGCCAGCAGCTTGGATTACGGGGGGCGCACTTCACCCCTCCACTTT	CASSLDYGGRTSPLHF
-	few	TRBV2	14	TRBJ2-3	TGTGCCAGCAGTGCCCGCCTCCGGGCAGATACGCAGTATTTT	CASSARLRADTQYF
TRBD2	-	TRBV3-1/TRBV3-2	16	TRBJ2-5	TGTGCCAGCAGCCAAACAGCGGGAGGCCCCCAGGAGACCCAGTACTTC	CASSQTAGGPQETQYF
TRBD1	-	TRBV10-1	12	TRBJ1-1	TGCGCCAGCAGCCCTAACAGGGGAAAAGCTTTCTTT	CASSPNRGKAFF
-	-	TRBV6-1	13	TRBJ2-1	TGTGCCAGCAGTGAAAGGAGCGCCTTACCGCAGTTCTTC	CASSERSALPQFF
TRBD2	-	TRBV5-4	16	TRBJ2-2	TGTGCCAGCAGCGCCCCTACTAGCGGGAGCGCCGGGGAGCTGTTTTTT	CASSAPTSGSAGELFF
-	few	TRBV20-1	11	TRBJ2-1	TGCAGTGCGACGCGGGTTTGGGAGCAGTTCTTC	CSATRVWEQFF
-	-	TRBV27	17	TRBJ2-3	TGTGCCAGCAGTTTATGGAGGGGACCCCTCAGCACAGATACGCAGTATTTT	CASSLWRGPLSTDTQYF
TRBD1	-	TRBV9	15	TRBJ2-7	TGTGCCAGCAGCCTACCCCCGGGACAGGGACACGAGCAGTACTTC	CASSLPPGQGHEQYF
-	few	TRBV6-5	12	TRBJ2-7	TGTGCCAGCAGGTCCCAGGGAGGCGAGCAGTACTTC	CASRSQGGEQYF
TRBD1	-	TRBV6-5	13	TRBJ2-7	TGTGCCATCTCCAGGGGGAGCCTCTACGAGCAGTACTTC	CAISRGSLYEQYF
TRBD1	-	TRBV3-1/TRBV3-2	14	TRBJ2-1	TGTGCCAGCAGGGACAGGGGGAACGTGGATGAGCAGTTCTTC	CASRDRGNVDEQFF
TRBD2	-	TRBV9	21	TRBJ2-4	TGTGCCAGCAGCGTTGGTCCACCGAACCCTGGCACCGGGAGGGCGCGGAACATTCAGTACTTC	CASSVGPPNPGTGRARNIQYF
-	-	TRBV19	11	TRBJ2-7	TGTGCCAGTGGGGCGGACTACGAGCAGTACTTC	CASGADYEQYF
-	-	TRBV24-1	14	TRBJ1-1	TGTGCCACCAGCTCCAGGGTTTCTCGCACTGAAGCTTTCTTT	CATSSRVSRTEAFF
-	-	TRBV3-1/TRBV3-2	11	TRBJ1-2	TGTGCCAGCAGCCAACAGGGTGGCTACACCTTC	CASSQQGGYTF
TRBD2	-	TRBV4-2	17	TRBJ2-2	TGTGCCAGCAGCCAAACTAGCGGGATTCAGGGGGGCCGGGAGCTGTTTTTT	CASSQTSGIQGGRELFF
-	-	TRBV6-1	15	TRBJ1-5	TGTGCCAGCAGTGAAGCGTCAGGGGGCAATCAGCCCCAGCATTTT	CASSEASGGNQPQHF
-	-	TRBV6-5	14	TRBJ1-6	TGTGCCAGCGCGGATCGGCAAAACAATTCACCCCTCCACTTT	CASADRQNNSPLHF
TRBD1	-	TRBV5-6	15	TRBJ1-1	TGTGCCAGCAGCTTGGTAGGACAGGGATTAGATGAAGCTTTCTTT	CASSLVGQGLDEAFF
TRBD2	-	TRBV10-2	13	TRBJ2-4	TGCGCCAGCACTGAACCGGGAGCGGGGTCGTGGTACTTC	CASTEPGAGSWYF
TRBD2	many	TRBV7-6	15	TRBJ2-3	TGTGCCAGCAGCCCCGAGACTAGCGGGAGTTCTACGCAGTATTTT	CASSPETSGSSTQYF
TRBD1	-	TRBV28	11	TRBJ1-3	TGTGCCAGCACCCCAGGGGGCACCATATATTTT	CASTPGGTIYF
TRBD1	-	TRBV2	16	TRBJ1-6	TGTGCCAGCAGTGAGCCTAGGACAGGGTATAATTCACCCCTCCACTTT	CASSEPRTGYNSPLHF
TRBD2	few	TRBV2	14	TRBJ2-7	TGTGCCAGCAGTCCGGGACTAGCGGTACTTGTGCAGTACTTC	CASSPGLAVLVQYF
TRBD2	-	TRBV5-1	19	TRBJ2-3	TGCGCCAGCAGCCTTCCTCGGGGTGTGCCCAGCGGGGGGCGGGATACGCAGTATTTT	CASSLPRGVPSGGRDTQYF
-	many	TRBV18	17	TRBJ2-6	TGTGCCAGCTCACCGACAGGTTCCCGTTGGGGGGCCAACGTCCTGACTTTC	CASSPTGSRWGANVLTF
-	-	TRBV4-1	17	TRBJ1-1	TGCGCCAGCAGCCGACGGATCCCGGACTTAGGGAACACTGAAGCTTTCTTT	CASSRRIPDLGNTEAFF
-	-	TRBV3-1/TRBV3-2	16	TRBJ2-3	TGTGCCAGCAGCCCCGGGTACACAACCCGTGGGGATACGCAGTATTTT	CASSPGYTTRGDTQYF
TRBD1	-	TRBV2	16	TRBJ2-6	TGTGCCAGCAGTGGACAGGGGGATCGTGGGGCCAACGTCCTGACTTTC	CASSGQGDRGANVLTF
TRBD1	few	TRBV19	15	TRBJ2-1	TGTGCCAGTAGTTTCCGACAGGGCTCCTACAATGAGCAGTTCTTC	CASSFRQGSYNEQFF
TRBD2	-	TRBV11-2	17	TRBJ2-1	TGTGCCAGCAGCTTAGCTGGGACTATTCAATCCTACAATGAGCAGTTCTTC	CASSLAGTIQSYNEQFF
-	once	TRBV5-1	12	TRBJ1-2	TGCGCCAGCAGCCCAGGACAGTTTAGCTACACCTTC	CASSPGQFSYTF